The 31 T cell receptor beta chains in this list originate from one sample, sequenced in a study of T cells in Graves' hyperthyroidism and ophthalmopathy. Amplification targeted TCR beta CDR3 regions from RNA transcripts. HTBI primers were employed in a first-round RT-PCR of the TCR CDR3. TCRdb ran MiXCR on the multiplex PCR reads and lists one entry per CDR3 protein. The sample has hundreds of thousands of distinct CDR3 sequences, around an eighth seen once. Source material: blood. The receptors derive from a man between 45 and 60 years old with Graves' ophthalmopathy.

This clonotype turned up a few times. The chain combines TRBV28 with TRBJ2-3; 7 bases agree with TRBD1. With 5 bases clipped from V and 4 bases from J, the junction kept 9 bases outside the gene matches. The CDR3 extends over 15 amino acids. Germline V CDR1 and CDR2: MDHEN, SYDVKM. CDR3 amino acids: CASSIRQGSADTQYF. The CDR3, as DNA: TGTGCCAGCAGTATAAGACAGGGTAGCGCAGATACGCAGTATTTT.

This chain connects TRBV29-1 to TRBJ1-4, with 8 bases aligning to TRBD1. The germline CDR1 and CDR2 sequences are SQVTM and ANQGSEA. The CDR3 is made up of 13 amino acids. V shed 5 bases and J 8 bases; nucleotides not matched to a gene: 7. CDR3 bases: TGCAGCGTTTTTGGACAGGGATGGGAAAAACTGTTTTTT. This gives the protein CSVFGQGWEKLFF.

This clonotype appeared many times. Written as DNA, the CDR3 is TGTGCCAGCAGCCCACTAGTGGCTGAGCAGTTCTTC. The encoded protein is CASSPLVAEQFF. The rearrangement links TRBV11-2 to TRBJ2-1; D is perhaps TRBD2 (5 bases). The V end was cut by 5 bases, the J end by 9 bases, with 11 bases between. Germline V gives CDR1 SGHAT, CDR2 FQNNGV. The CDR3 loop spans 12 amino acids.

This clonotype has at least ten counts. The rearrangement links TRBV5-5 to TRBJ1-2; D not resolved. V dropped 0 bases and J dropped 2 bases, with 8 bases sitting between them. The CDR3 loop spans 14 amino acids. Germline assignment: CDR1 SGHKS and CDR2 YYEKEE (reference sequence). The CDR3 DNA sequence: TGTGCCAGCAGCTTGGAAAGGCCGAACTATGGCTACACCTTC. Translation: CASSLERPNYGYTF.

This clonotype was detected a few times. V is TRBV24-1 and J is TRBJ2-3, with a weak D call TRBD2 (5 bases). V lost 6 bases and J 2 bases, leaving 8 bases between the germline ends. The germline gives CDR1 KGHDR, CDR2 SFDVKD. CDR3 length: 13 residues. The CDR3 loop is CATSRGITDTQYF. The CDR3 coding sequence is TGTGCCACCAGTCGGGGAATCACAGATACGCAGTATTTT.

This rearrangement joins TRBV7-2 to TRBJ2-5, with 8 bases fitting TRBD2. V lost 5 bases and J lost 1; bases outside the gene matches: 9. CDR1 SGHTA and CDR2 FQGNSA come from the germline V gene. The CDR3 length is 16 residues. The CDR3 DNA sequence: TGTGCCAGCAGCCGGAGTCGCGGGAGGCGCCAAGAGACCCAGTACTTC. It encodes CASSRSRGRRQETQYF.

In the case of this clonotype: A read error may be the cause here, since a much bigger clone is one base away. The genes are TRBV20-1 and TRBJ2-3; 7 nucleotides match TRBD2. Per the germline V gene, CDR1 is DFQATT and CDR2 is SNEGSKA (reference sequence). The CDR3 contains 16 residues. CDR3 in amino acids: CSASSAASGFTDKQYF. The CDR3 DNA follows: TGCAGTGCTAGTTCTGCGGCTAGCGGATTCACAGATAAGCAGTATTTT.

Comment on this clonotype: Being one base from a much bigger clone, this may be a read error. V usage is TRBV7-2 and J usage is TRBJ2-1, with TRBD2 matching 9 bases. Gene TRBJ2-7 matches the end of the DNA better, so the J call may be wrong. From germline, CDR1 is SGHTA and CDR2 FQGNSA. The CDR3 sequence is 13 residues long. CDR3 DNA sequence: TGTGCCAGCAGCATCGGGACTAGCAATGAGCAGTACTTC. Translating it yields CASSIGTSNEQYF.

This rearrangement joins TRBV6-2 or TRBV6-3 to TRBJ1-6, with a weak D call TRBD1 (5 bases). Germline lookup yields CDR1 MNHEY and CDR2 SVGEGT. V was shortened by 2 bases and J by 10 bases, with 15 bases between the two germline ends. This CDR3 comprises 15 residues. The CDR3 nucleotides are TGTGCCAGCAGTTACGGGGCGGGAGTAGGGTCACCCCTCCACTTT. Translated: CASSYGAGVGSPLHF.

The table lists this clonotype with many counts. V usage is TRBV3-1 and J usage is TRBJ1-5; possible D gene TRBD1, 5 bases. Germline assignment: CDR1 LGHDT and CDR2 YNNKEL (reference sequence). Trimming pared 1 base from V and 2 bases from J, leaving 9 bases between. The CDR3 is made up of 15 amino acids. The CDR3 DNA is TGTGCCAGCAGCCAAGGTCCACAGGGCAATCAGCCCCAGCATTTT. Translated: CASSQGPQGNQPQHF.

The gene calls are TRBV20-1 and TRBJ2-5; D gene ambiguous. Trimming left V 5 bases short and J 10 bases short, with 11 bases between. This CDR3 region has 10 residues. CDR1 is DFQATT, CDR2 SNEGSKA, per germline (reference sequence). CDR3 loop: CSAPQEFQYF. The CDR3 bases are TGCAGTGCTCCCCAGGAGTTCCAGTACTTC.

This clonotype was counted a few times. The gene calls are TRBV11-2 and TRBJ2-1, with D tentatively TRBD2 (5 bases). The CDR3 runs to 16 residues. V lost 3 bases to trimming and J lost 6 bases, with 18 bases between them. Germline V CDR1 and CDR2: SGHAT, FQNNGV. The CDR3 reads CASSLVGSGELNEQFF. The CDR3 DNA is TGTGCCAGCAGCTTGGTGGGATCCGGGGAGCTCAATGAGCAGTTCTTC.

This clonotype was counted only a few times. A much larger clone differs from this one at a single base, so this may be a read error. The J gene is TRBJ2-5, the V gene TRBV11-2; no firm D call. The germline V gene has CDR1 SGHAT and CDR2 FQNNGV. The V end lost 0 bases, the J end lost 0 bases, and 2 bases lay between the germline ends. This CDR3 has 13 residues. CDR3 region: CASSLDNQETQYF. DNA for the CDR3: TGTGCCAGCAGCTTAGATAACCAAGAGACCCAGTACTTC. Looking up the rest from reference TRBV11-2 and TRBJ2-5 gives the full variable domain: EAGVAQSPRYKIIEKRQSVAFWCNPISGHATLYWYQQILGQGPKLLIQFQNNGVVDDSQLPKDRFSAERLKGVDSTLKIQPAKLEDSAVYLCASSLDNQETQYFGPGTRLLVL.

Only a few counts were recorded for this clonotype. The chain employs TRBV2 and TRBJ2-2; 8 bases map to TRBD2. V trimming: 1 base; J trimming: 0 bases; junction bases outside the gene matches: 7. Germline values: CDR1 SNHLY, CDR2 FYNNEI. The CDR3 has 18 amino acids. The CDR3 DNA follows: TGTGCCAGCAGTGAAGAGGGCGGGAGGACTGCGAACACCGGGGAGCTGTTTTTT. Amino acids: CASSEEGGRTANTGELFF. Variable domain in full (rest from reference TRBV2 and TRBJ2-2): EPEVTQTPSHQVTQMGQEVILRCVPISNHLYFYWYRQILGQKVEFLVSFYNNEISEKSEIFDDQFSVERPDGSNFTLKIRSTKLEDSAMYFCASSEEGGRTANTGELFFGEGSRLTVL.

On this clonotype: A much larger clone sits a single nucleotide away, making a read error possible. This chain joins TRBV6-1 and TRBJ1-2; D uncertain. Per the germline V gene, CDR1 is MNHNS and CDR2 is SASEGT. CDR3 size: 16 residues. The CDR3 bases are TGTGCCAGCAGTGAAGTGTTAGGACCGCAGATTGATGGCTGCACCTTC. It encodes CASSEVLGPQIDGCTF.

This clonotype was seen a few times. The CDR3 protein is CSVVRQGTTGELFF. CDR3 in DNA: TGCAGCGTTGTAAGACAGGGGACCACCGGGGAGCTGTTTTTT. The rearrangement joins TRBV29-1 to TRBJ2-2; 8 bases line up with TRBD1. J gave up 4 bases and V 4 bases, and 5 bases lay outside the gene matches. The germline V gene encodes CDR1 SQVTM and CDR2 ANQGSEA. The length of the CDR3 is 14 residues.

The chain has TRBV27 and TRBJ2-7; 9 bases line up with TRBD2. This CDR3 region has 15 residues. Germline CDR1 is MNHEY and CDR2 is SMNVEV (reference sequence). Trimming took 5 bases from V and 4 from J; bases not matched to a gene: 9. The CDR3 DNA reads TGTGCCAGCAGTCAGTTAGCGGGAGCTGGTTACGAGCAGTACTTC. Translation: CASSQLAGAGYEQYF.

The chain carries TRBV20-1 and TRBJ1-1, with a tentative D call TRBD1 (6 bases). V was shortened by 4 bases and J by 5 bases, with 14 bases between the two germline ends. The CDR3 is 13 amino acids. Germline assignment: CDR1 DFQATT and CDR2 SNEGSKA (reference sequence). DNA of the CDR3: TGCAGTGCTATCTGGGGGCTGAGGACTGAAGCTTTCTTT. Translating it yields CSAIWGLRTEAFF.

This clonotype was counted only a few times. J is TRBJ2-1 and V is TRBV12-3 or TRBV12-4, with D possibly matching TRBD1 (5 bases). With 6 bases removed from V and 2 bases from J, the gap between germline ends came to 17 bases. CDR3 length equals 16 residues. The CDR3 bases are TGTGCCAGCAGCCCAGACAGTCGTCACACCTACAATGAGCAGTTCTTC. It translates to CASSPDSRHTYNEQFF.

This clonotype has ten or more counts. CDR3 residues: CATSRGQGDGEQYF. CDR3 coding DNA: TGTGCCACCAGCAGAGGGCAGGGAGACGGCGAGCAGTACTTC. The chain employs TRBV15 and TRBJ2-7, with D perhaps assigned TRBD1 or TRBD2 (5 bases each). V was shortened by 1 base and J by 6 bases, with 13 bases between the two germline ends. This CDR3 contains 14 residues. Germline lookup yields CDR1 LNHNV and CDR2 YYDKDF (reference sequence).

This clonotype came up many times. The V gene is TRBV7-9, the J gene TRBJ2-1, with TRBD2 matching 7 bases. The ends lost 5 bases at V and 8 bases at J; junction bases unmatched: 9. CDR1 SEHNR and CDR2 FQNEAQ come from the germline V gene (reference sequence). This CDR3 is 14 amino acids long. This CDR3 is CASSPRLAIDEQFF. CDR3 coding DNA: TGTGCCAGCAGCCCACGACTAGCAATCGATGAGCAGTTCTTC.

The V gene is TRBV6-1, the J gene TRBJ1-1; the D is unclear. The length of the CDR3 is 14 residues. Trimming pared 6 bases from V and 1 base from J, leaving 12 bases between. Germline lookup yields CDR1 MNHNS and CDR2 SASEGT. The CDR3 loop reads CASRPWLGNTEAFF. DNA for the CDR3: TGTGCCAGCAGGCCCTGGTTGGGGAACACTGAAGCTTTCTTT.

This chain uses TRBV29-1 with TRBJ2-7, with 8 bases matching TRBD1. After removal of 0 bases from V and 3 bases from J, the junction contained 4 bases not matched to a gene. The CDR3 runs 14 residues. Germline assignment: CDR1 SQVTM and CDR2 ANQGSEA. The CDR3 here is CSVEDLDRGYEQYF. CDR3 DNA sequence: TGCAGCGTTGAAGATCTCGACAGGGGCTACGAGCAGTACTTC.

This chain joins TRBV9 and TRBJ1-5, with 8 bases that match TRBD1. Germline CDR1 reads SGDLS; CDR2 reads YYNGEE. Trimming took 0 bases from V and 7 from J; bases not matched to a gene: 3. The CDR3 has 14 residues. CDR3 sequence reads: CASSVGQGNQPQHF. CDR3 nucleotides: TGTGCCAGCAGCGTAGGACAGGGGAACCAGCCCCAGCATTTT.

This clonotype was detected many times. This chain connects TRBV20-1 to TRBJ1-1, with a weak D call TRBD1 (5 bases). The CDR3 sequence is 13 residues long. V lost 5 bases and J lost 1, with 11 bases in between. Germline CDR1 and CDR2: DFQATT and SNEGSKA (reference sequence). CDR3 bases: TGCAGTGCTGCGGGGGTGCGGAACACTGAAGCTTTCTTT. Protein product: CSAAGVRNTEAFF.

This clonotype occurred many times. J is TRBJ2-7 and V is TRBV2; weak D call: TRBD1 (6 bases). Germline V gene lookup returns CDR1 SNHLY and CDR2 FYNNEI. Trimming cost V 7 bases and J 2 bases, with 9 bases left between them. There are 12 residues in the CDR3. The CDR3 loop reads CASTGAAYEQYF. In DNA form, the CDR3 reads TGTGCCAGCACAGGGGCGGCCTACGAGCAGTACTTC.

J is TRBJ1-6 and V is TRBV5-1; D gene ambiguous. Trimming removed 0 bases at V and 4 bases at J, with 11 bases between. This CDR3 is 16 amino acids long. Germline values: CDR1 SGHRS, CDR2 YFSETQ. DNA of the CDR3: TGCGCCAGCAGCTTGGTAGCAAGTCAATATAATTCACCCCTCCACTTT. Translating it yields CASSLVASQYNSPLHF.

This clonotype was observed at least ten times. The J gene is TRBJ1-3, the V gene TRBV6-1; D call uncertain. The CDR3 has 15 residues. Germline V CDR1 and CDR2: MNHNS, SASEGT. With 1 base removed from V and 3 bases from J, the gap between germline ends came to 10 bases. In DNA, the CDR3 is TGTGCCAGCAGTGAAGTGGCTTCTCATGGAAACACCATATATTTT. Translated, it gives CASSEVASHGNTIYF.

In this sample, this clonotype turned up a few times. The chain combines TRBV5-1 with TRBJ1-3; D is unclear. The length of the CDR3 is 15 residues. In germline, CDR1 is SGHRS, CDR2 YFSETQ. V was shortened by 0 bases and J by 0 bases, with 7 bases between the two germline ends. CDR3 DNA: TGCGCCAGCAGCTTGGACAGCGCCTCTGGAAACACCATATATTTT. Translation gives CASSLDSASGNTIYF.

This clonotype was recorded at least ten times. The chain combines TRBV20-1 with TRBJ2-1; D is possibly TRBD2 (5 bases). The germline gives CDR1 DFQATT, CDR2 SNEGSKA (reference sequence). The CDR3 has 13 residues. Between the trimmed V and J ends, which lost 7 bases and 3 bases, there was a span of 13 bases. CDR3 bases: TGCAGTGAGGTGAGGGTCGGCTACAATGAGCAGTTCTTC. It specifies CSEVRVGYNEQFF.

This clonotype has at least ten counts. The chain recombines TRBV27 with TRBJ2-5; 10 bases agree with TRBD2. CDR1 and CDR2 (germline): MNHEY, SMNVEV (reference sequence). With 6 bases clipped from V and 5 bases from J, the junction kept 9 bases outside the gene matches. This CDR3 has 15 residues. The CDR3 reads CASSALLAGRETQYF. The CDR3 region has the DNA TGTGCCAGCAGCGCGCTACTAGCGGGACGGGAGACCCAGTACTTC.